Following are 9 T cell receptor beta chains from one sample sequenced in a study of T cell responses to AZD1222 COVID-19 vaccine. Sequenced by immunoSEQ multiplex PCR; TCRdb stores in-frame clones only, minus some. The data hold approximately 190,000 clones, with 87% observed a single time. Material: peripheral blood, obtained on day 0 of MenACWY control vaccination. Source of these receptors: an adult in good health.

The CDR3 DNA sequence: TGTGCCACCAGCAGAGCGACAGGACCGGACGAGCAGTACTTC. Translating it yields CATSRATGPDEQYF. The rearrangement links TRBV15 to TRBJ2-7; TRBD1 might be the D (6 bases). The CDR3 consists of 14 residues. The germline CDR1 and CDR2 sequences are LNHNV and YYDKDF (reference sequence). Trimming cost V 1 base and J 5 bases, with 12 bases left between them.

The CDR3 region has the DNA TGTGCCAGCAGCTTGATGGGGGGGTTTCAAGAGACCCAGTACTTC. Its protein product is CASSLMGGFQETQYF. The chain couples TRBV7-2 to TRBJ2-5; 7 bases agree with TRBD2. V shed 3 bases and J 2 bases; nucleotides not matched to a gene: 6. The germline V gene has CDR1 SGHTA and CDR2 FQGNSA. This CDR3 contains 15 residues.

CDR3: CASSLSGRGNTEAFF. The CDR3 DNA follows: TGTGCCAGCAGTTTATCAGGGAGAGGGAACACTGAAGCTTTCTTT. This chain joins TRBV28 and TRBJ1-1, with D tentatively TRBD1 (5 bases). The CDR3 covers 15 residues. Germline V gene sequence: CDR1 MDHEN, CDR2 SYDVKM. Trimming removed 1 base at V and 1 base at J, with 10 bases between.

This chain joins TRBV18 and TRBJ1-6; 7 nucleotides line up with TRBD1. After removal of 4 bases from V and 13 bases from J, the junction contained 7 bases not matched to a gene. From germline, CDR1 is KGHSH and CDR2 LQKENI. CDR3 length: 13 amino acids. CDR3 in amino acids: CASSLGQDAPLHF. CDR3 DNA sequence: TGTGCCAGCTCACTCGGACAGGATGCGCCCCTCCACTTT.

This chain links TRBV19 with TRBJ1-2; D might be TRBD1 (5 bases). CDR3 length equals 11 residues. V was cut by 11 bases and J by 7 bases, with 14 bases left in between. The germline gives CDR1 LNHDA, CDR2 SQIVND (reference sequence). This CDR3 is CAGRGPSGYTF. CDR3 nucleotide sequence: TGTGCCGGCCGGGGCCCGTCTGGCTACACCTTC.

V and J are TRBV6-1 and TRBJ1-1; perhaps TRBD1 as D (5 bases). Germline V lookup: CDR1 MNHNS, CDR2 SASEGT. The CDR3 loop spans 16 amino acids. Trimming cost V 3 bases and J 1 base, with 15 bases left between them. The CDR3, as DNA: TGTGCCAGCAGTGATCACCGGACAAATGGGAACACTGAAGCTTTCTTT. Its protein product is CASSDHRTNGNTEAFF.

The chain couples TRBV19 to TRBJ1-1; 8 bases match TRBD1. This CDR3 contains 13 residues. Germline trimming cut 8 bases from V and 6 bases from J; bases unmatched to any gene: 8. Germline V gene sequence: CDR1 LNHDA, CDR2 SQIVND (reference sequence). CDR3 coding DNA: TGTGCCAGTGGTCAGGGGGCGGTGGCTGAAGCTTTCTTT. It encodes CASGQGAVAEAFF.

The V and J genes are TRBV9 and TRBJ1-5; D is unclear. CDR1 and CDR2 (germline): SGDLS, YYNGEE. V was trimmed by 0 bases and J by 0 bases, leaving 7 bases between them. This CDR3 spans 15 amino acids. CDR3 DNA sequence: TGTGCCAGCAGCGTAGAAGGGAGTAGCAATCAGCCCCAGCATTTT. Its translation is CASSVEGSSNQPQHF.

This chain connects TRBV5-1 to TRBJ1-2; 7 nucleotides match TRBD1. V shed 0 bases, J shed 6 bases, and the junction held 17 bases outside the gene matches. Per the germline V gene, CDR1 is SGHRS and CDR2 is YFSETQ. The CDR3 loop spans 18 amino acids. For the CDR3, the DNA is TGCGCCAGCAGCTTGGGACACACAGGGGCAGGGGACCCTGATGGCTACACCTTC. Translation gives CASSLGHTGAGDPDGYTF.